What follows are 20 T cell receptor beta chains derived from one specimen sequenced in a study of human T cells and chemical hapten exposure. MiXCR, run by TCRdb on the RACE reads, gives a single entry per CDR3 protein. Among 130,000 or so distinct CDR3 sequences listed, about 9.4% were seen once. Noted time point: healthy volunteer bleed at 2 weeks. It was from unfractionated whole blood that total RNA was extracted. The sample taken for sequencing was whole blood. Receptor source: a male donor in good health. Some clones in this sample may be carry-over from other donors' samples.

This clonotype came up many times. This rearrangement joins TRBV7-9 to TRBJ2-3; TRBD1 aligns across 8 bases. Germline trimming cut 5 bases from V and 4 bases from J; bases unmatched to any gene: 14. The CDR3 is 17 residues long. Germline V lookup: CDR1 SEHNR, CDR2 FQNEAQ (reference sequence). The CDR3 sequence is CASSLRTGMAGADTQYF. In nucleotides, the CDR3 is TGTGCCAGCAGCCTACGGACAGGGATGGCGGGCGCAGATACGCAGTATTTT.

The chain combines TRBV5-4 with TRBJ1-1; D call uncertain. V was shortened by 4 bases and J by 0 bases, with 7 bases between the two germline ends. Germline values: CDR1 SGHNT, CDR2 YYREEE (reference sequence). The CDR3 length is 13 residues. The CDR3 loop reads CASSENMNTEAFF. The DNA for the CDR3 is TGTGCCAGCAGCGAAAATATGAACACTGAAGCTTTCTTT. Drawing the rest from reference TRBV5-4 and TRBJ1-1, the complete variable domain is ETGVTQSPTHLIKTRGQQVTLRCSSQSGHNTVSWYQQALGQGPQFIFQYYREEENGRGNFPPRFSGLQFPNYSSELNVNALELDDSALYLCASSENMNTEAFFGQGTRLTVV.

A few counts support this clonotype. The genes are TRBV27 and TRBJ2-6; D gene uncertain. The CDR3 has 17 amino acids. Germline V CDR1 and CDR2: MNHEY, SMNVEV (reference sequence). V lost 3 bases and J 0 bases, leaving 12 bases between the germline ends. The CDR3 sequence: CASSLVTRSSGANVLTF. The CDR3 DNA is TGTGCCAGCAGTTTGGTGACACGCTCCTCTGGGGCCAACGTCCTGACTTTC.

A few counts support this clonotype. This chain uses TRBV3-1 with TRBJ2-7; 7 bases are a match to TRBD2. The CDR3 is 15 amino acids. Germline CDR1 LGHDT, CDR2 YNNKEL (reference sequence). V shed 4 bases, J shed 2 bases, and the junction held 8 bases outside the gene matches. Written as DNA, the CDR3 is TGTGCCAGCAGCCTAGGACTAGAATACCCCTACGAGCAGTACTTC. Amino acid sequence: CASSLGLEYPYEQYF.

The rearrangement links TRBV5-1 to TRBJ2-1; 8 nucleotides align to TRBD1. The V and J ends lost 1 base and 6 bases, in that order; junction bases with no gene match: 3. Germline lookup yields CDR1 SGHRS and CDR2 YFSETQ. The CDR3 contains 14 residues. Written as DNA, the CDR3 is TGCGCCAGCAGCTTGTCAGGGGGCTGCAATGAGCAGTTCTTC. It encodes CASSLSGGCNEQFF. The variable domain in full, with the rest retrieved from reference TRBV5-1 and TRBJ2-1, is KAGVTQTPRYLIKTRGQQVTLSCSPISGHRSVSWYQQTPGQGLQFLFEYFSETQRNKGNFPGRFSGRQFSNSRSEMNVSTLELGDSALYLCASSLSGGCNEQFFGPGTRLTVL.

The genes are TRBV10-3 and TRBJ1-2, with TRBD1 matching 7 bases. The V gene's germline CDR1 is ENHRY and CDR2 SYGVKD. The CDR3 length is 15 residues. J gave up 2 bases and V 4 bases, and 7 bases lay outside the gene matches. CDR3 in amino acids: CAISAGTVRNYGYTF. DNA of the CDR3: TGTGCCATCAGTGCCGGGACAGTCCGAAACTATGGCTACACCTTC.

This clonotype was counted only a few times. The chain combines TRBV7-2 with TRBJ1-4, with a weak D call TRBD1 (6 bases). The CDR3 totals 17 residues. The V end lost 0 bases, the J end lost 3 bases, and 14 bases lay between the germline ends. Germline V CDR1 and CDR2: SGHTA, FQGNSA. This CDR3 reads CASSLARTGSPNEKLFF. DNA for the CDR3: TGTGCCAGCAGCTTAGCGCGAACAGGGAGTCCTAATGAAAAACTGTTTTTT.

The table lists this clonotype with a few counts. The chain links TRBV20-1 to TRBJ1-6; weak D call: TRBD1 (6 bases). The V gene lost 3 bases and the J gene lost 12 bases, with 12 bases spanning the gap. The CDR3 has 12 residues. Per the germline V gene, CDR1 is DFQATT and CDR2 is SNEGSKA (reference sequence). The CDR3 DNA follows: TGCAGTGCTAGCGGGGGCGCGAGACCCCTCCACTTT. Its translation: CSASGGARPLHF.

V usage is TRBV5-5 and J usage is TRBJ2-5, with 9 bases lining up with TRBD2. J gave up 5 bases and V 5 bases, and 7 bases lay outside the gene matches. CDR3 length equals 14 residues. From germline, CDR1 is SGHKS and CDR2 YYEKEE (reference sequence). This CDR3 reads CASRRSGSEETQYF. Written as DNA, the CDR3 is TGTGCCAGCAGGCGTAGCGGGAGTGAGGAGACCCAGTACTTC.

The chain joins TRBV19 to TRBJ2-1, with no clear D. CDR1 and CDR2 (germline): LNHDA, SQIVND (reference sequence). V dropped 3 bases and J dropped 0 bases, with 9 bases sitting between them. The CDR3 sequence is 15 residues long. The CDR3 sequence: CASSIGQSSYNEQFF. As DNA, the CDR3 is TGTGCCAGTAGTATTGGGCAGAGCTCCTACAATGAGCAGTTCTTC.

The chain couples TRBV4-1 to TRBJ1-1, with D hard to call. CDR1 and CDR2 (germline): MGHRA, YSYEKL. The CDR3 runs 12 residues. V was clipped by 1 base and J by 1 base, with 1 base between them. CDR3 nucleotide sequence: TGCGCCAGCAGCCAAGCGAACACTGAAGCTTTCTTT. It codes for CASSQANTEAFF.

The rearrangement uses TRBV10-3 and TRBJ1-1, with D hard to call. Germline V gene sequence: CDR1 ENHRY, CDR2 SYGVKD. V lost 6 bases, J lost 1 base, and 9 bases lay in between. The length of the CDR3 is 13 residues. The chain's CDR3 is CAIRGSGNTEAFF. CDR3 coding DNA: TGTGCCATCAGGGGATCGGGGAACACTGAAGCTTTCTTT.

This clonotype was picked up a small number of times. The chain employs TRBV12-3 or TRBV12-4 and TRBJ2-7, with TRBD1 as a possible D gene (6 bases). V was shortened by 3 bases and J by 3 bases, with 12 bases between the two germline ends. The CDR3 covers 14 residues. The CDR3 sequence is CASSFGVGGYEQYF. The CDR3 bases are TGTGCCAGCAGTTTTGGGGTAGGGGGCTACGAGCAGTACTTC.

The V call is TRBV21-1, the J call TRBJ2-1; the table calls TRBD2, which could not be checked here. TRBV21-1 is a listed pseudogene. The CDR3 runs 17 residues. CDR3 sequence: CASSPQRIAGVLNEQFF. The CDR3 region has the DNA TGTGCCAGCAGCCCCCAAAGGATAGCGGGAGTTTTGAATGAGCAGTTCTTC.

The chain has TRBV5-1 and TRBJ1-1, with 8 positions matching TRBD1. V was pared by 3 bases and J by 5 bases, with 9 bases of the junction left unmatched. The CDR3 has 15 amino acids. Germline V lookup: CDR1 SGHRS, CDR2 YFSETQ. In DNA form, the CDR3 reads TGCGCCAGCAGCTCGAGCAGGGGGCTAGGGACTGAAGCTTTCTTT. Amino acid sequence: CASSSSRGLGTEAFF.

This clonotype was detected ten times or more. The DNA of the CDR3 is TGTGCCAGCAGCTTACGCGCGAATTCGAACAATCAGCCCCAGCATTTT. The encoded protein is CASSLRANSNNQPQHF. The chain is built from TRBV7-8 and TRBJ1-5; unclear D gene. The CDR3 contains 16 residues. CDR1 is SGHVS, CDR2 FQNEAQ, per germline. V gave up 2 bases and J gave up 3 bases, with 14 bases separating them.

This clonotype was seen repeatedly, ten times or more. The V call is TRBV2, the J call TRBJ2-7; no clear D. Germline V CDR1 and CDR2: SNHLY, FYNNEI. The V and J ends lost 7 bases and 2 bases respectively, with 18 bases between them. The CDR3 has 15 amino acids. The CDR3 nucleotides read TGTGCCAGCAAACTTTCGGCGGATACTGCCTACGAGCAGTACTTC. It is translated as CASKLSADTAYEQYF. The full variable domain, its missing parts supplied by reference TRBV2 and TRBJ2-7, is EPEVTQTPSHQVTQMGQEVILRCVPISNHLYFYWYRQILGQKVEFLVSFYNNEISEKSEIFDDQFSVERPDGSNFTLKIRSTKLEDSAMYFCASKLSADTAYEQYFGPGTRLTVT.

This sequence joins TRBV5-1 and TRBJ2-1, with a weak D call TRBD2 (6 bases). CDR1 SGHRS and CDR2 YFSETQ come from the germline V gene. With 5 bases removed from V and 4 bases from J, the gap between germline ends came to 13 bases. The CDR3 runs 14 residues. The CDR3 DNA is TGCGCCAGCAGTCGGACTACCGATTACAATGAGCAGTTCTTC. As protein: CASSRTTDYNEQFF.

The V gene is TRBV6-5, the J gene TRBJ2-3; 10 positions match TRBD2. CDR1 is MNHEY and CDR2 is SVGAGI in the germline V gene. The ends lost 6 bases at V and 6 bases at J; junction bases unmatched: 6. The CDR3 runs to 14 residues. CDR3 DNA: TGTGCCAGCAGACTAGCGGGATCCTCCGATACGCAGTATTTT. Its translation is CASRLAGSSDTQYF.

At least ten counts were recorded for this clonotype. The CDR3, as DNA: TGTGCCAGCAGCAGCCCACAAGAGACCCAGTACTTC. This gives the protein CASSSPQETQYF. The J gene is TRBJ2-5, the V gene TRBV7-9, with unresolved D. The CDR3 contains 12 residues. Trimming removed 5 bases from V and 2 bases from J, with 6 bases in between. Per germline, CDR1 SEHNR and CDR2 FQNEAQ (reference sequence). Based on the CDR3 plus reference TRBV7-9 and TRBJ2-5, the full variable domain is DTGVSQNPRHKITKRGQNVTFRCDPISEHNRLYWYRQTLGQGPEFLTYFQNEAQLEKSRLLSDRFSAERPKGSFSTLEIQRTEQGDSAMYLCASSSPQETQYFGPGTRLLVL.